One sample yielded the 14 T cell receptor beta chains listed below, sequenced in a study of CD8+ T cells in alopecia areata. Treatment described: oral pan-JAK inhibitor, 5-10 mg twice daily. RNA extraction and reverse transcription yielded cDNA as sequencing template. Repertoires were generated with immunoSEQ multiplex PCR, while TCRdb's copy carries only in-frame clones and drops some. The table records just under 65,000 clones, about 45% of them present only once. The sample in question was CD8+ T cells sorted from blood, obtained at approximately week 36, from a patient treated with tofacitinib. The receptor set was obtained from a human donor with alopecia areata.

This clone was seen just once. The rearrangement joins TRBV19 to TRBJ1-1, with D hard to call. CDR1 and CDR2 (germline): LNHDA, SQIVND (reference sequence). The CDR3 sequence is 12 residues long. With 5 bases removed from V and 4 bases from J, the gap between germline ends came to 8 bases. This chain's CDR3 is CASSPGFTEAFF. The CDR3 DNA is TGTGCCAGTAGTCCGGGGTTCACTGAAGCTTTCTTT.

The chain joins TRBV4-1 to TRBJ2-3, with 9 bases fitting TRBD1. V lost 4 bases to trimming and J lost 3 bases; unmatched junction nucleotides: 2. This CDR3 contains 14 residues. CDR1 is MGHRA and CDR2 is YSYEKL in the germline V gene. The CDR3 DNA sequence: TGCGCCAGCAGCCTCGGACAGGGGACAGATACGCAGTATTTT. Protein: CASSLGQGTDTQYF.

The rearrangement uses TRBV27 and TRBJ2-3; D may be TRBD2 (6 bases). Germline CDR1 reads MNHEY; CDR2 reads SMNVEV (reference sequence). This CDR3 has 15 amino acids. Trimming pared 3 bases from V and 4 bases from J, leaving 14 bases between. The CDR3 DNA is TGTGCCAGCAGTTTCGTAGGGGAGGCGGCAGATACGCAGTATTTT. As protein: CASSFVGEAADTQYF.

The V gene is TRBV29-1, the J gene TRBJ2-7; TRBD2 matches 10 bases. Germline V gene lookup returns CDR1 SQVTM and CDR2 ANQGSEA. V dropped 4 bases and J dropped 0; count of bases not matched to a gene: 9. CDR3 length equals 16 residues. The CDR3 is CSVVGLAGAPSYEQYF. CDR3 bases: TGCAGCGTTGTCGGGCTAGCGGGAGCTCCCTCCTACGAGCAGTACTTC.

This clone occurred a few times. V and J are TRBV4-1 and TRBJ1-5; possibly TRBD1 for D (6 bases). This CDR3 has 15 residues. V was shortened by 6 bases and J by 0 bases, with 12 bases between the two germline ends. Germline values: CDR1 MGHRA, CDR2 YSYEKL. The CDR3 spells CASRTNRDSNQPQHF. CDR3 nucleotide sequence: TGCGCCAGCAGGACCAACAGGGATAGCAATCAGCCCCAGCATTTT.

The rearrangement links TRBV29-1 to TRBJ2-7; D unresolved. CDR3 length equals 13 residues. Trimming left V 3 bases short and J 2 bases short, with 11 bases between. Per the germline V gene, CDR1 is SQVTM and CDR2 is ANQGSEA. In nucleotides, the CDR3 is TGCAGCGTTGAGCTCGCTAGTCCCTACGAGCAGTACTTC. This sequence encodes CSVELASPYEQYF.

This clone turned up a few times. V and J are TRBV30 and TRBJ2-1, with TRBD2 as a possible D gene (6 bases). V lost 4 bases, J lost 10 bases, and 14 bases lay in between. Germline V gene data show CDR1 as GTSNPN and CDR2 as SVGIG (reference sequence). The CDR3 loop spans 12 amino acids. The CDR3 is CAWKRLANEQFF. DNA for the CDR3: TGTGCCTGGAAACGGCTAGCGAACGAGCAGTTCTTC.

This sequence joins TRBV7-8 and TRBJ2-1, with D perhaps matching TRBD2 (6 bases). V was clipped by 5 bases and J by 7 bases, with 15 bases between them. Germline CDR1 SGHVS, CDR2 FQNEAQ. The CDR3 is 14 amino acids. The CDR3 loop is CASSIGGRNNEQFF. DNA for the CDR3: TGTGCCAGCAGCATCGGGGGACGGAATAATGAGCAGTTCTTC. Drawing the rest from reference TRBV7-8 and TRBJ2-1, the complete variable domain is GAGVSQSPRYKVAKRGQDVALRCDPISGHVSLFWYQQALGQGPEFLTYFQNEAQLDKSGLPSDRFFAERPEGSVSTLKIQRTQQEDSAVYLCASSIGGRNNEQFFGPGTRLTVL.

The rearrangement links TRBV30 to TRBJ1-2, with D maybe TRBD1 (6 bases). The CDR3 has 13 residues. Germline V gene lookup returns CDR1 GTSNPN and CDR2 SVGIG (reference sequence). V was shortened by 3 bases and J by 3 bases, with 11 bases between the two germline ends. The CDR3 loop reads CAWRAQGYYGYTF. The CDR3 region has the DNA TGTGCCTGGAGGGCACAGGGCTACTATGGCTACACCTTC.

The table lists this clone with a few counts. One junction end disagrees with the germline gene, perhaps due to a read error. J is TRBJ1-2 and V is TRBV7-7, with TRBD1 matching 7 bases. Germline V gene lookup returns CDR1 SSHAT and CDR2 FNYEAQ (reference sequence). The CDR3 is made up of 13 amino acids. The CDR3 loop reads CASSPDRDYGYTF. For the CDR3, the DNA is TGTGCTAGCAGTCCTGACAGGGACTATGGCTACACCTTC.

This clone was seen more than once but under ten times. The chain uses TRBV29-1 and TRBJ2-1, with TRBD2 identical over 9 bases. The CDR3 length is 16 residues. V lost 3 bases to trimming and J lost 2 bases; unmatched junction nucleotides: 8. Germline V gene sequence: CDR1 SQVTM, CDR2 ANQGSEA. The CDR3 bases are TGCAGCGTTGAGGGAACTAGCGGGCGGGCCTACAATGAGCAGTTCTTC. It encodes CSVEGTSGRAYNEQFF.

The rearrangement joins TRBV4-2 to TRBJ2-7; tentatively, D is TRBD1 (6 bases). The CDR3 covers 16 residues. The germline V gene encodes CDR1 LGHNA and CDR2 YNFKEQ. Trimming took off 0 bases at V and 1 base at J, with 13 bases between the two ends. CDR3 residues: CASSQDLVGGSYEQYF. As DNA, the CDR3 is TGTGCCAGCAGCCAAGATCTGGTAGGGGGATCCTACGAGCAGTACTTC.

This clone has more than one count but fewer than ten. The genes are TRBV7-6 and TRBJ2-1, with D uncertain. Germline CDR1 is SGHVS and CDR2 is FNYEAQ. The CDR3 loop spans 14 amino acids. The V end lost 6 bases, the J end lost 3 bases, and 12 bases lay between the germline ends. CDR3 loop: CASRVGTGYNEQFF. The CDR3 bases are TGTGCCAGCAGAGTAGGTACTGGCTACAATGAGCAGTTCTTC.

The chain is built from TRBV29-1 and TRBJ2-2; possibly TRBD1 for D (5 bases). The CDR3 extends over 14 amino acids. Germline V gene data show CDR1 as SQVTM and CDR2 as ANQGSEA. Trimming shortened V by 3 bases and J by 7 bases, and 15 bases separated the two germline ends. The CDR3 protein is CSVDGLGLSGELFF. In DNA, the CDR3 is TGCAGCGTTGACGGTCTGGGGCTTAGCGGGGAGCTGTTTTTT.